This TCR beta chain was retrieved from a study of T-cell reconstitution after alpha-beta-depleted transplantation in children. The sample holds many counts of this clonotype. Unique molecular identifiers were used in preparing the TCRbeta library. Via MiXCR, TCRdb re-called the PCR reads, giving one row per CDR3 protein. The data hold some 72,000 distinct CDR3 sequences, with 5.5% to 7.5% observed a single time. Germline CDR1 reads SGHRS; CDR2 reads YFSETQ. V lost 5 bases, J lost 2 bases, and 10 bases lay in between. This CDR3 comprises 13 residues. The material was PBMCs from the stem cell graft donor, obtained from the stem cell graft. The clonotype comes from a human donor who donated a stem cell graft to a child with acute lymphoblastic leukemia. V and J are TRBV5-1 and TRBJ1-1; D is ambiguous. CDR3 in amino acids: CASRSELNTEAFF. The CDR3 nucleotides read TGCGCCAGCAGGTCGGAGCTTAACACTGAAGCTTTCTTT.